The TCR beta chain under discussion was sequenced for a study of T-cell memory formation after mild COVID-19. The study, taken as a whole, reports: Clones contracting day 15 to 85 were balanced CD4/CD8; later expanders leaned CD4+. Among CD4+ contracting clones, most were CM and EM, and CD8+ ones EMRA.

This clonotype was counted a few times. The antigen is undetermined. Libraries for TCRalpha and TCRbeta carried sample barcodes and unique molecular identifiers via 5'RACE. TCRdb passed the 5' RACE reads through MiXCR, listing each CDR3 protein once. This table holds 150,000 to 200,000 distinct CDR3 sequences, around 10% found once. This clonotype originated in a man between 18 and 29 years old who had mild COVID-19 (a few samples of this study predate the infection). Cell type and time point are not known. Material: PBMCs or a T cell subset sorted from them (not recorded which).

DNA for the CDR3: TGTGCCAGCAGCCCTGGGAGCAGGTCCTACGAGCAGTACTTC. Amino acids: CASSPGSRSYEQYF. The V call is TRBV5-4, the J call TRBJ2-7; possibly TRBD2 for D (5 bases). V lost 4 bases and J 1 base, leaving 12 bases between the germline ends. Per germline, CDR1 SGHNT and CDR2 YYREEE (reference sequence). The CDR3 runs to 14 residues.